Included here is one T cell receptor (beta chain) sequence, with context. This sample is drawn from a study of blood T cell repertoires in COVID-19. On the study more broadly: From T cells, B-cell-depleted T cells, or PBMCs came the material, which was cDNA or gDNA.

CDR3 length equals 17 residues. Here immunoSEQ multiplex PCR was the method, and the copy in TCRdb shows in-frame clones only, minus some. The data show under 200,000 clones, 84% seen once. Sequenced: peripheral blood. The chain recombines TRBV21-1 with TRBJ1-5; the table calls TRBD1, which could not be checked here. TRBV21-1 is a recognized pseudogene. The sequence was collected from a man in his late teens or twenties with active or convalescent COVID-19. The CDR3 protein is CASSKGSPGARNQPQHF. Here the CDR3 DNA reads TGTGCCAGCAGCAAAGGGAGCCCAGGGGCCCGCAATCAGCCCCAGCATTTT.